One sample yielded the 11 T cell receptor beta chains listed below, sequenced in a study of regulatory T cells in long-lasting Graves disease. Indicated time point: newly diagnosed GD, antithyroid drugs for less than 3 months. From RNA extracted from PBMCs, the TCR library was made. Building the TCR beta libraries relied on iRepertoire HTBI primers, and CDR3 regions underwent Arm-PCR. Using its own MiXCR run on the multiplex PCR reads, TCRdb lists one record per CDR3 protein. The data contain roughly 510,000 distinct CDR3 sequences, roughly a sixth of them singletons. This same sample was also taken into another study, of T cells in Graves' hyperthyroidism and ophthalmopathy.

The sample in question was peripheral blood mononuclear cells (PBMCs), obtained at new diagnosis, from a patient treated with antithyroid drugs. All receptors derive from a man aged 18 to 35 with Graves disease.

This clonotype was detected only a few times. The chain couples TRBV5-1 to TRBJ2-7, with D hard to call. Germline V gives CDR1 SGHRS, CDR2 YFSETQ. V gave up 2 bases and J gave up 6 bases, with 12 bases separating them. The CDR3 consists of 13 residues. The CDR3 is CASSFQPSGEQYF. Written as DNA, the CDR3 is TGCGCCAGCAGCTTCCAGCCATCCGGCGAGCAGTACTTC. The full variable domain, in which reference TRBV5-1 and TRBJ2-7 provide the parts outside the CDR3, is KAGVTQTPRYLIKTRGQQVTLSCSPISGHRSVSWYQQTPGQGLQFLFEYFSETQRNKGNFPGRFSGRQFSNSRSEMNVSTLELGDSALYLCASSFQPSGEQYFGPGTRLTVT.

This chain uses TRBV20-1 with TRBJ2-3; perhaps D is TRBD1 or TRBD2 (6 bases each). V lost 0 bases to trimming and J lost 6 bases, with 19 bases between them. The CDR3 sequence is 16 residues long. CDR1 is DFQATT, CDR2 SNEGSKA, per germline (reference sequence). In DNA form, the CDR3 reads TGCAGTGCTAGAGATCCGGGGGCGGCGGGGATCGATACGCAGTATTTT. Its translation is CSARDPGAAGIDTQYF.

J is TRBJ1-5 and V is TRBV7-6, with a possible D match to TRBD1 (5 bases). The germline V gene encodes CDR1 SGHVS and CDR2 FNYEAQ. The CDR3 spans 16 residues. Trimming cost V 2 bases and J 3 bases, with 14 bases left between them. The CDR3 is CASSLWGRESNQPQHF. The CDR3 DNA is TGTGCCAGCAGCTTATGGGGCAGGGAATCCAATCAGCCCCAGCATTTT.

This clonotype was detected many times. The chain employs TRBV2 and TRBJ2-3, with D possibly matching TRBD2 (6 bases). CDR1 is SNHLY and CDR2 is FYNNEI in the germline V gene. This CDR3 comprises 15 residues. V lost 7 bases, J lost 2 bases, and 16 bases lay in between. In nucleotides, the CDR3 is TGTGCCAGCAATCGGGGGTATTCCAACACAGATACGCAGTATTTT. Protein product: CASNRGYSNTDTQYF.

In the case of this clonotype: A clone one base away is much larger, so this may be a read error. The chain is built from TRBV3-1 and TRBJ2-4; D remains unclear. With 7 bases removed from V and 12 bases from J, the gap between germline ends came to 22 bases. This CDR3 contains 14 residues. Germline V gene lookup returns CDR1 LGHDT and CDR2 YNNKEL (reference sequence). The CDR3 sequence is CASTPESGFVAQYF. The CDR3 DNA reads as TGTGCCAGCACCCCTGAGTCTGGCTTCGTCGCTCAGTACTTC.

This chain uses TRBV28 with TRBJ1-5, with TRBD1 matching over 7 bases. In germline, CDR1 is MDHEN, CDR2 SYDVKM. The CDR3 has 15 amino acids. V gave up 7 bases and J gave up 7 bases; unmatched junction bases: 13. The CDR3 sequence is CASNGGGGLRQPQHF. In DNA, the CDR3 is TGTGCCAGCAACGGAGGAGGGGGCTTGAGGCAGCCCCAGCATTTT. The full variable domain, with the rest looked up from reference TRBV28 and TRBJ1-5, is DVKVTQSSRYLVKRTGEKVFLECVQDMDHENMFWYRQDPGLGLRLIYFSYDVKMKEKGDIPEGYSVSREKKERFSLILESASTNQTSMYLCASNGGGGLRQPQHFGDGTRLSIL.

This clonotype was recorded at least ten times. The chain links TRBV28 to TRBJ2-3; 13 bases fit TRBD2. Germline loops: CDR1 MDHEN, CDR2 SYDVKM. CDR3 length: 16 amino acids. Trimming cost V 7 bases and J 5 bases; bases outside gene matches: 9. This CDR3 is CASTATSGRLGDTQYF. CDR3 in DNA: TGTGCCAGCACCGCGACTAGCGGGAGGCTGGGAGATACGCAGTATTTT.

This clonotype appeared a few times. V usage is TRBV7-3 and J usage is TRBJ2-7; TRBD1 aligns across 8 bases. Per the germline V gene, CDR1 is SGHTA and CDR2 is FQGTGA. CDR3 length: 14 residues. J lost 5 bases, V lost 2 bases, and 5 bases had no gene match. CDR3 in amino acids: CASSLSGTGHEQYF. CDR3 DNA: TGTGCCAGCAGCTTATCCGGGACAGGCCACGAGCAGTACTTC.

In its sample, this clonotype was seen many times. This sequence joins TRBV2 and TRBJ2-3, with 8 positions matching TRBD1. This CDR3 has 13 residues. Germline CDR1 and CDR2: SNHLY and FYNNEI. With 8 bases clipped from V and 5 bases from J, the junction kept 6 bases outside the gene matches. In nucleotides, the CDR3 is TGTGCCAGCGGCAGGGGGCAACAAGATACGCAGTATTTT. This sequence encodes CASGRGQQDTQYF.

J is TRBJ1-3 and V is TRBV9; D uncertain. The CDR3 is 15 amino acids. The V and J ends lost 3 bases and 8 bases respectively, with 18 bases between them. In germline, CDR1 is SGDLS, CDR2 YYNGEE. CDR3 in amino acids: CASSDEPGPGDTIYF. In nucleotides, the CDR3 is TGTGCCAGCAGCGACGAACCGGGCCCCGGGGACACCATATATTTT. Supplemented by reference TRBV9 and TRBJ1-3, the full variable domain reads DSGVTQTPKHLITATGQRVTLRCSPRSGDLSVYWYQQSLDQGLQFLIQYYNGEERAKGNILERFSAQQFPDLHSELNLSSLELGDSALYFCASSDEPGPGDTIYFGEGSWLTVV.

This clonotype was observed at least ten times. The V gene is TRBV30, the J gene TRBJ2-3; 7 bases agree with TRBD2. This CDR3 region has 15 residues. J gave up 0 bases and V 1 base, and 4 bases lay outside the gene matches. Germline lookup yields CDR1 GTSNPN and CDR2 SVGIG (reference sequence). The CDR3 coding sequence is TGTGCCTGGAGTGCCCGGGACTACAGCACAGATACGCAGTATTTT. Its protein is CAWSARDYSTDTQYF.